One and the same sample provided the 19 T cell receptor beta chains below, sequenced in a study of blood T cell repertoires in COVID-19. Method: immunoSEQ multiplex PCR; TCRdb's copy keeps in-frame clones and lacks some. The profile covers a few hundred thousand clones, with about 78% appearing a single time and more than 7% taken by the ten largest. The sample consisted of peripheral blood. The origin of the receptors is a woman between 70 and 85 years old with acute or convalescent COVID-19.

The chain joins TRBV6-6 to TRBJ2-7, with a weak D call TRBD2 (5 bases). The CDR3 runs 15 residues. Trimming shortened V by 4 bases and J by 4 bases, and 17 bases separated the two germline ends. Germline V gives CDR1 MNHNY, CDR2 SVGAGI (reference sequence). The CDR3 region has the DNA TGTGCCAGCAGTTCCAACACTAGAAGGGTTTACGAGCAGTACGTC. This translates into CASSSNTRRVYEQYV.

Details on this clone: At one end, the junction sequence differs from germline, possibly due to a read error. The gene calls are TRBV10-3 and TRBJ1-2; D is ambiguous. The CDR3 loop spans 15 amino acids. The germline gives CDR1 ENHRY, CDR2 SYGVKD. The CDR3 sequence is CAISELAPRNYGYTF. The CDR3 bases are TGTGCCATCAGCGAGTTAGCCCCCCGCAACTATGGCTACACCTTC.

CDR3 sequence: CASSDSRGASGRGAFF. The DNA of the CDR3 is TGCGCCAGCAGTGATAGCAGGGGCGCTTCGGGCCGAGGAGCTTTCTTT. V and J are TRBV10-2 and TRBJ1-1; possibly TRBD1 for D (6 bases). CDR3 length: 16 amino acids. The germline CDR1 and CDR2 sequences are WSHSY and SAAADI. The V and J ends lost 3 bases and 10 bases respectively, with 24 bases between them.

As DNA, the CDR3 is TGTGCCAGCAGCTTAGACTTCCTGGGCTCATACGAGCAGTACTTC. Its translation is CASSLDFLGSYEQYF. The chain carries TRBV7-8 and TRBJ2-7; no clear D. CDR3 length equals 15 residues. V lost 1 base and J 4 bases, leaving 14 bases between the germline ends. Germline CDR1 is SGHVS and CDR2 is FQNEAQ.

The chain joins TRBV14 to TRBJ2-5, with 7 nucleotides matching TRBD1. With V trimmed by 7 bases and J by 4 bases, 6 bases remained unmatched. This CDR3 contains 13 residues. Germline CDR1 and CDR2: SGHDN and FVKESK. As DNA, the CDR3 is TGTGCCAGCACCAGACAGGGTTCAGAGACCCAGTACTTC. The encoded protein is CASTRQGSETQYF.

This clone was counted ten times or more. The genes are TRBV27 and TRBJ1-2; 7 positions agree with TRBD1. V lost 5 bases to trimming and J lost 4 bases; unmatched junction nucleotides: 13. CDR3 length: 16 residues. The germline V gene has CDR1 MNHEY and CDR2 SMNVEV (reference sequence). CDR3 in amino acids: CASSIYPGQLFYGYTF. Here the CDR3 DNA reads TGTGCCAGCAGTATCTACCCGGGACAGTTGTTCTATGGCTACACCTTC.

The chain is built from TRBV27 and TRBJ1-1; no firm D call. This CDR3 is built from 15 residues. Germline loops: CDR1 MNHEY, CDR2 SMNVEV (reference sequence). The V end was cut by 0 bases, the J end by 5 bases, with 13 bases between. CDR3 sequence (DNA): TGTGCCAGCAGTTTATCAGGCAGGTCGGGAACTGAAGCTTTCTTT. Amino acid sequence: CASSLSGRSGTEAFF.

Turning to this clone: This same CDR3 is encoded by further DNA sequences in the sample. The V and J genes are TRBV2 and TRBJ1-3; a weak D match, TRBD1 (5 bases). The CDR3 consists of 14 residues. Looked up from germline, CDR1 is SNHLY and CDR2 is FYNNEI. Trimming left V 4 bases short and J 0 bases short, with 7 bases between. The CDR3 spells CASSGGISGNTIYF. CDR3 in DNA: TGTGCCAGCAGTGGGGGCATCTCTGGAAACACCATATATTTT.

Concerning this clone: This sample includes further DNA sequences coding for the same CDR3. The chain couples TRBV6-1 to TRBJ1-2; D possibly corresponds to TRBD1 (5 bases). Germline V gene lookup returns CDR1 MNHNS and CDR2 SASEGT. This CDR3 region has 13 residues. V shed 3 bases and J shed 4 bases, with 9 bases lying between them. The DNA of the CDR3 is TGTGCCAGCAGTGAGTCAGGGCGCTATGGCTACACCTTC. Encoded protein: CASSESGRYGYTF.

This clone was counted a single time. The CDR3 region is CAWETGNYGYTF. CDR3 in DNA: TGTGCCTGGGAAACAGGGAACTATGGCTACACCTTC. The rearrangement joins TRBV30 to TRBJ1-2; a possible D gene is TRBD1 (6 bases). V lost 5 bases and J 2 bases, leaving 9 bases between the germline ends. Germline V gives CDR1 GTSNPN, CDR2 SVGIG (reference sequence). The CDR3 extends over 12 amino acids.

This clone was seen a handful of times. The CDR3 coding sequence is TGTGCCAGCAGCTTGCACAGAGAAAACACTGAAGCTTTCTTT. Translation gives CASSLHRENTEAFF. The V call is TRBV6-4, the J call TRBJ1-1; no firm D call. This CDR3 region has 14 residues. Trimming took off 6 bases at V and 2 bases at J, with 13 bases between the two ends. Germline V gives CDR1 MRHNA, CDR2 SNTAGT.

The chain employs TRBV5-1 and TRBJ2-5; a weak D match, TRBD1 (6 bases). The CDR3 covers 15 residues. CDR1 is SGHRS and CDR2 is YFSETQ in the germline V gene. Trimming shortened V by 0 bases and J by 5 bases, and 14 bases separated the two germline ends. CDR3 loop: CASSLVQGGSETQYF. The CDR3 nucleotides are TGCGCCAGCAGCTTGGTACAGGGTGGGTCGGAGACCCAGTACTTC.

This clone was counted between two and nine times. V usage is TRBV6-6 and J usage is TRBJ1-6; 9 bases line up with TRBD1. V gave up 5 bases and J gave up 7 bases; unmatched junction bases: 12. Per the germline V gene, CDR1 is MNHNY and CDR2 is SVGAGI (reference sequence). The CDR3 totals 17 residues. The chain's CDR3 is CASSQSSGTGLNSPLHF. CDR3 in DNA: TGTGCCAGCAGTCAATCTTCCGGGACAGGGTTAAATTCACCCCTCCACTTT.

The V call is TRBV5-8, the J call TRBJ2-5; TRBD2 aligns across 9 bases. Looked up from germline, CDR1 is SGHTS and CDR2 is YDEGEE. Trimming removed 3 bases from V and 5 bases from J; junction bases left unmatched: 11. The CDR3 extends over 16 amino acids. For the CDR3, the DNA is TGTGCCAGCAGCTCGGGCGGGGGGGCGTCCTCGGAGACCCAGTACTTC. As protein: CASSSGGGASSETQYF.

The gene calls are TRBV7-2 and TRBJ2-2; D is perhaps TRBD2 (6 bases). Germline CDR1 and CDR2: SGHTA and FQGNSA. The CDR3 consists of 16 residues. V lost 5 bases and J lost 6, with 19 bases in between. CDR3 loop: CASSPRLGDEAGELFF. The CDR3 DNA reads TGTGCCAGCAGCCCCCGACTAGGGGATGAGGCCGGGGAGCTGTTTTTT.

This clone was observed a single time. The rearrangement uses TRBV6-2 or TRBV6-3 and TRBJ2-1, with 8 bases aligning to TRBD2. Germline lookup yields CDR1 MNHEY and CDR2 SVGEGT. This CDR3 spans 14 amino acids. Trimming at V came to 4 bases and at J to 14 bases, leaving 13 bases not matched to a gene. The CDR3, as DNA: TGTGCCAGCAGTTTCAGCGGGGGAGGGCCTAAGGAGTTCTTC. Protein: CASSFSGGGPKEFF.

CDR3 sequence: CASSFWASSNQPQHF. The CDR3 nucleotides read TGTGCCAGCAGCTTCTGGGCCTCCAGCAATCAGCCCCAGCATTTT. The chain has TRBV7-2 and TRBJ1-5; D remains unclear. Germline V gives CDR1 SGHTA, CDR2 FQGNSA. CDR3 size: 15 residues. The V and J ends lost 3 bases and 1 base respectively, with 10 bases between them.

The chain has TRBV9 and TRBJ1-5; D ambiguous. V was cut by 2 bases and J by 2 bases, with 11 bases left in between. Per the germline V gene, CDR1 is SGDLS and CDR2 is YYNGEE. The CDR3 totals 15 residues. The CDR3 loop is CASSVGEGGNQPQHF. In nucleotides, the CDR3 is TGTGCCAGCAGCGTCGGTGAGGGTGGCAATCAGCCCCAGCATTTT.

V usage is TRBV18 and J usage is TRBJ1-1; 7 nucleotides agree with TRBD1. The CDR3 covers 15 residues. Germline assignment: CDR1 KGHSH and CDR2 LQKENI. V trimming: 3 bases; J trimming: 4 bases; junction bases outside the gene matches: 8. The CDR3 spells CASSPIVTGITEAFF. CDR3 DNA: TGTGCCAGCTCACCGATAGTGACAGGGATCACTGAAGCTTTCTTT.